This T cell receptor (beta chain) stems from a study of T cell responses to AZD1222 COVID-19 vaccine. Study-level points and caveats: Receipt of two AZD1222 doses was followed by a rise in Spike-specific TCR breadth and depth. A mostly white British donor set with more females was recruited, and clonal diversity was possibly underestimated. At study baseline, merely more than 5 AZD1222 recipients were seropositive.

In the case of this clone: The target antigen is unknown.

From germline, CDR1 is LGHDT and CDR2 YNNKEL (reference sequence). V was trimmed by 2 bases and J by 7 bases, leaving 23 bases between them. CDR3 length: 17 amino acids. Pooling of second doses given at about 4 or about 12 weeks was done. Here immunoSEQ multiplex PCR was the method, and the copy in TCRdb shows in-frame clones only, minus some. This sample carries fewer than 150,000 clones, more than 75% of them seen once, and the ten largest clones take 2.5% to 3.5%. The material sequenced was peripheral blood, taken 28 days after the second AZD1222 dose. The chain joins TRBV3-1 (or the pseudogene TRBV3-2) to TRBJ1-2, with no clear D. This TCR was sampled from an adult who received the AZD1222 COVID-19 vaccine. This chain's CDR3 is CASSQKTVGWPVGGYTF. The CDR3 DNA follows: TGTGCCAGCAGCCAAAAAACGGTCGGGTGGCCCGTCGGTGGCTACACCTTC.